This entry is about one TCR beta chain. Measured with immunoSEQ multiplex PCR; TCRdb has only the in-frame clones, and not every one. The table has around 70,000 clones, 90% to 95% seen once. The entry originates in a study of technical replicates of blood from four donors. CDR1 and CDR2 (germline): SGHNT, YENEEA. There are 15 residues in the CDR3. The ends lost 1 base at V and 2 bases at J; junction bases unmatched: 3. This chain joins TRBV11-3 and TRBJ2-3; 7 bases map to TRBD2. The specimen was T cells isolated from PBMCs. The clonotype was recovered from a human donor in good health. In nucleotides, the CDR3 is TGTGCCAGCAGCTTAGCGGGAGGTTACACAGATACGCAGTATTTT. Translated, it gives CASSLAGGYTDTQYF.